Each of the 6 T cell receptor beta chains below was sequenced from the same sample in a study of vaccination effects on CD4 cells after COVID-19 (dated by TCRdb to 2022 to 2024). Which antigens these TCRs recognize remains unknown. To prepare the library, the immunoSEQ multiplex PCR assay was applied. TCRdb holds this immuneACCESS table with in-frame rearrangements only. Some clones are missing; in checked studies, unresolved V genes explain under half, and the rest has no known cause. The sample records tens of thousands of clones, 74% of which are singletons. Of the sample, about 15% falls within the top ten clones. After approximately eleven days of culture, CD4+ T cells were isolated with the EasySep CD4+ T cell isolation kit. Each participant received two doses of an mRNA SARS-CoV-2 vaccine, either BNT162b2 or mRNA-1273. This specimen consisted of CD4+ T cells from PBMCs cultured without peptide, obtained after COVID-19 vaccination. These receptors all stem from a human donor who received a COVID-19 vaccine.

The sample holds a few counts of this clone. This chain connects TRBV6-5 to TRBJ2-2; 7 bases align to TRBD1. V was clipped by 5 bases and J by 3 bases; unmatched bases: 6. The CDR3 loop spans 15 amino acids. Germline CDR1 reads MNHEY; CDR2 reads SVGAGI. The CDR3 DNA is TGTGCCAGCAGTCACAGACAGGGTCACACCGGGGAGCTGTTTTTT. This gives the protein CASSHRQGHTGELFF.

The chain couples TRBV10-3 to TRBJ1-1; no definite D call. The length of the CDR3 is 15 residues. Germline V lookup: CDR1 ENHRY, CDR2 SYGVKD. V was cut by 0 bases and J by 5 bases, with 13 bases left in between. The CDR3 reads CAISESVTRRTEAFF. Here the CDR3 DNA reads TGTGCCATCAGTGAGTCAGTGACACGGCGGACTGAAGCTTTCTTT.

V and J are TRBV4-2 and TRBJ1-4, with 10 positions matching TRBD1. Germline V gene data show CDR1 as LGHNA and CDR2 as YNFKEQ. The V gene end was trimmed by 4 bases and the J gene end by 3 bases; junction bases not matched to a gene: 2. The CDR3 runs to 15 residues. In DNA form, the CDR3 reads TGTGCCAGCAGCCGACAGGGGGCAGCTAATGAAAAACTGTTTTTT. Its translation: CASSRQGAANEKLFF.

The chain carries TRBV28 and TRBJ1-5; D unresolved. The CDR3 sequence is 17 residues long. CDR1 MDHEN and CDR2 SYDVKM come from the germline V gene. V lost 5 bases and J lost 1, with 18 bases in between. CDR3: CASSLPLGGMSNQPQHF. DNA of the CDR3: TGTGCCAGCAGTCTACCCCTCGGCGGGATGAGCAATCAGCCCCAGCATTTT.

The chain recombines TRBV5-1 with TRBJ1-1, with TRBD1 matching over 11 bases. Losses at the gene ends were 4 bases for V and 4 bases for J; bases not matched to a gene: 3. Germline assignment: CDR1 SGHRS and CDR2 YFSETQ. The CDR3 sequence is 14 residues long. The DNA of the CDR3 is TGCGCCAGCAGCGACGGGACAGGGGGCACTGAAGCTTTCTTT. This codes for CASSDGTGGTEAFF.

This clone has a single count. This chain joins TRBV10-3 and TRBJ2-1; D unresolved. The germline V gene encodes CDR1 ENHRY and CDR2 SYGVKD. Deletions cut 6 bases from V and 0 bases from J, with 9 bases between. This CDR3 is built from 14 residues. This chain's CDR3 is CAIRDESSYNEQFF. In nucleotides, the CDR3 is TGTGCCATCAGGGACGAGAGCTCCTACAATGAGCAGTTCTTC.